This T cell receptor (beta chain) emerged from a study of blood T cell repertoires in COVID-19. At the level of the study: COVID-19 samples collected from the United States, Italy and Spain covered acute and convalescent phases. T cells, B-cell-depleted T cells, or PBMCs supplied cDNA or gDNA.

CDR1 SGHAT and CDR2 FQNNGV come from the germline V gene. The CDR3 has 14 amino acids. V lost 2 bases to trimming and J lost 3 bases, with 8 bases between them. Seattle's cohort entered during active infection and was followed longitudinally. Original methodology: Counts of nucleated cells, estimated from reference gene primer amplification, were obtained. Some clones are missing from TCRdb's copy, which holds only in-frame ones; the method was immunoSEQ multiplex PCR. From that table come the V and J calls and clone size; the DNA was used to work out D and trimming. The sample records approximately 330,000 clones, 90% being singletons.

The gene calls are TRBV11-2 and TRBJ1-5; D gene unclear. Sequenced material: peripheral blood. The TCR sequence derives from a woman between 35 and 50 years old with COVID-19, enrolled during active disease. The CDR3 spells CASSLSGYNQPQHF. CDR3 sequence (DNA): TGTGCCAGCAGCTTATCAGGATACAATCAGCCCCAGCATTTT. Full variable domain (missing parts from reference TRBV11-2 and TRBJ1-5): EAGVAQSPRYKIIEKRQSVAFWCNPISGHATLYWYQQILGQGPKLLIQFQNNGVVDDSQLPKDRFSAERLKGVDSTLKIQPAKLEDSAVYLCASSLSGYNQPQHFGDGTRLSIL.